The text below deals with one TCR beta chain. The sample is drawn from a study of control samples from healthy donors and cancer patients. TCRdb's table, derived via immunoSEQ multiplex PCR, lists solely in-frame clones and lacks some. Altogether 100,000 to 150,000 clones are present, about 93% being singletons, with the ten largest covering about 2.3%. Germline V gene lookup returns CDR1 LNHNV and CDR2 YYDKDF (reference sequence). This CDR3 is 13 amino acids long. Unmatched junction bases numbered 5, after V lost 2 bases and J lost 8 bases. Material: blood. The chain links TRBV15 to TRBJ1-1; 7 bases match TRBD1. This TCR was sampled from a man aged 35 to 55 in good health. The CDR3, as DNA: TGTGCCACCAGCAGACCAGGGACAGCGGAAGCTTTCTTT. Translating it yields CATSRPGTAEAFF.